This note documents a single T cell receptor beta chain sequence. Its antigen is as yet unknown. The germline gives CDR1 LGHNA, CDR2 YNFKEQ. V lost 1 base and J lost 4; bases outside the gene matches: 7. CDR3 length equals 16 residues. PCR was performed using 60 Vbeta and 13 Jbeta primers. Sequenced by immunoSEQ multiplex PCR; TCRdb stores in-frame clones only, minus some. The sample yields approximately 140,000 clones, 65% to 80% seen once. Though probably carrying unrecorded immune exposures, donors were nominally healthy at sampling. The source of the sample is a study of cytomegalovirus exposure and HLA in healthy donors. Study-level findings and limits: The authors excluded some V segments, including TRBV6-2 and TRBV6-3, as indistinguishable. The investigators catalogued 150 to 200 TCR beta chains as cytomegalovirus-associated.

Sequencing was done on a sample of PBMCs. This chain connects TRBV4-2 to TRBJ2-5; TRBD1 matches at 9 bases. This clonotype originated in a woman between 45 and 60 years old in good health and CMV-seropositive. In DNA form, the CDR3 reads TGTGCCAGCAGCCAAGGGATGACAGGGGGAGGAGAGACCCAGTACTTC. It encodes CASSQGMTGGGETQYF.